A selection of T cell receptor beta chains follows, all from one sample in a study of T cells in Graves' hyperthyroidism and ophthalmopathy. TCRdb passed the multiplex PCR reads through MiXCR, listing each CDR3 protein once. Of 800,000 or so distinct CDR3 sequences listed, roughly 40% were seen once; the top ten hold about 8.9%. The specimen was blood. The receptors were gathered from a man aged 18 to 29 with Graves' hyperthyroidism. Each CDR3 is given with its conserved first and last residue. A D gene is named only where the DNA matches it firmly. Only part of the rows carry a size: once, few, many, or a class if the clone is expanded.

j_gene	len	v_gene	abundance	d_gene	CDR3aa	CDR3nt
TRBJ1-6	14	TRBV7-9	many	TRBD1	CASSRTGDNSPLHF	TGTGCCAGCAGCCGCACAGGGGATAATTCACCCCTCCACTTT
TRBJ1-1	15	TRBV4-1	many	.	CASSQETAMNTEAFF	TGCGCCAGCAGCCAAGAGACAGCCATGAACACTGAAGCTTTCTTT
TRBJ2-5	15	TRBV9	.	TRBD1	CASSSTDRPWETQYF	TGTGCCAGCAGCTCCACGGACAGGCCCTGGGAGACCCAGTACTTC
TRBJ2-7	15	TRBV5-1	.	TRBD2	CASSLYPGLAAEQYF	TGCGCCAGCAGCTTGTACCCGGGACTAGCGGCCGAGCAGTACTTC
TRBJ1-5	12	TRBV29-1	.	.	CSFGRANQPQHF	TGCAGCTTTGGCAGGGCCAATCAGCCCCAGCATTTT
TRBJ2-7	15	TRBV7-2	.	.	CASSQDPLDENEQYF	TGTGCCAGCAGCCAAGATCCCCTAGATGAGAACGAGCAGTACTTC
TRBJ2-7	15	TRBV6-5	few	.	CASSYSRGRVDEQYF	TGTGCCAGCAGTTACTCCCGAGGCAGGGTAGACGAGCAGTACTTC
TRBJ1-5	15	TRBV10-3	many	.	CAISGGGQTNQPQHF	TGTGCCATCAGTGGGGGGGGTCAAACGAATCAGCCCCAGCATTTT
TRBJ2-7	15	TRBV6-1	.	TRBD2	CASSDMSGGLYEQYF	TGTGCCAGCAGTGATATGAGCGGGGGGCTATACGAGCAGTACTTC
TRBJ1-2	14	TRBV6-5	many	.	CASRVVGADYGYTF	TGTGCCAGTAGGGTAGTCGGGGCGGACTATGGCTACACCTTC
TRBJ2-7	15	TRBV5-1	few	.	CASTLGSGDGSEQYF	TGCGCCAGCACCCTGGGGTCCGGGGATGGTTCCGAGCAGTACTTC
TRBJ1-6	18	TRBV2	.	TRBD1	CASSYRGGGGTYNSPLHF	TGTGCCAGCAGTTACCGAGGGGGCGGGGGCACCTATAATTCACCCCTCCACTTT
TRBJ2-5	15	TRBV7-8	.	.	CASSPDRTLGETQYF	TGTGCCAGCAGCCCCGACAGGACCCTCGGGGAGACCCAGTACTTC
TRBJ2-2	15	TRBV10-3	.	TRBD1	CASSGQGFRGGELFF	TGTGCCAGCAGCGGACAGGGGTTCAGGGGCGGGGAGCTGTTTTTT
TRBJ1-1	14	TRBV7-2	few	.	CASSPLRGGLLAFF	TGTGCCAGCAGTCCTCTGAGGGGGGGCTTATTAGCTTTCTTT
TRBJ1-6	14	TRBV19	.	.	CATTVGGNNSPLHF	TGTGCCACCACAGTGGGCGGCAATAATTCACCCCTCCACTTT
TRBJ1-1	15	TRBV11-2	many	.	CASSFLDGMNTEAFF	TGTGCCAGCAGCTTCCTTGACGGAATGAACACTGAAGCTTTCTTT
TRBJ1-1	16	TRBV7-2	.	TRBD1	CASSLRDRGLATGAFF	TGTGCCAGCAGCTTAAGGGACAGGGGGCTTGCCACTGGAGCTTTCTTT
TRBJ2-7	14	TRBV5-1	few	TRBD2	CASSRPSGSYEQYF	TGTGCCAGCAGTCGACCTAGCGGGAGCTACGAGCAGTACTTC